This T cell receptor (beta chain) was identified during a study of OX40 agonist ivuxolimab in advanced cancers. Study overall: One hepatocellular carcinoma and a couple of cutaneous melanoma patients partially responded. Whole-study findings and limits: At 0.1 to 3.0 mg/kg and by week 6, CD4+ and CD8+ T cells in the blood had expanded clonally.

Only in-frame clones appear in the TCRdb table, and some are missing; sequencing was by immunoSEQ multiplex PCR. The sample lists tens of thousands of clones, around nine tenths occurring once. The CDR3 runs 12 residues. Germline values: CDR1 SNHLY, CDR2 FYNNEI. The germline V and J ends were trimmed by 1 base and 3 bases, with 4 bases remaining between them. With regard to this clone: What it binds is not known.

This TCR derives from an adult with an advanced solid tumor such as melanoma, head and neck, liver or kidney cancer. The chain employs TRBV2 and TRBJ2-7; D gene unclear. Sequenced here: CD4+ or CD8+ T cells sorted from blood, sampled in a trial of the OX40 agonist ivuxolimab. CDR3 coding DNA: TGTGCCAGCAGTGAAGTAAGCTACGAGCAGTACTTC. Translating it yields CASSEVSYEQYF.